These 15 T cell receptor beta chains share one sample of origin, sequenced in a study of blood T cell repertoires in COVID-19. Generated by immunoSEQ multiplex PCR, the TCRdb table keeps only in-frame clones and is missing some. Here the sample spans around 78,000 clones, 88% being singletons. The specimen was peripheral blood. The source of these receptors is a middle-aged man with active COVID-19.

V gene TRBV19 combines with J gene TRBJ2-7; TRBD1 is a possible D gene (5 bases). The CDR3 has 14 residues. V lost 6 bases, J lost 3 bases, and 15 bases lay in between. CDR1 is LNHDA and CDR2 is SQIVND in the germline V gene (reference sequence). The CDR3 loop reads CASSSRQPVYEQYF. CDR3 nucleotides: TGTGCCAGTAGCTCCCGACAGCCAGTCTACGAGCAGTACTTC.

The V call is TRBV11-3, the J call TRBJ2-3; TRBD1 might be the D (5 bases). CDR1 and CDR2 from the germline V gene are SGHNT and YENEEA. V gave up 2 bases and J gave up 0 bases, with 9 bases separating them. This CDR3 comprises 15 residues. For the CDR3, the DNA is TGTGCCAGCAGCTTAAGGGGCAGAAGCACAGATACGCAGTATTTT. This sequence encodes CASSLRGRSTDTQYF.

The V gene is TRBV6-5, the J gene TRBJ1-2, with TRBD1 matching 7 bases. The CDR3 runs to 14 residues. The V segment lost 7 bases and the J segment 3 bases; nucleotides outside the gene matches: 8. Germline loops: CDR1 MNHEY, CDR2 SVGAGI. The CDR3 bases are TGTGCCAGCACTACGGGCAGGGGGGACTATGGCTACACCTTC. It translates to CASTTGRGDYGYTF.

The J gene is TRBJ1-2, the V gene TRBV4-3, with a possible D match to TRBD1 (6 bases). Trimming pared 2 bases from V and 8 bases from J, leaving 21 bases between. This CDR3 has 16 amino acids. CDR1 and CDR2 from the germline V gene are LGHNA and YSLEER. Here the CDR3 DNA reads TGCGCCAGCAGCCAACCGGGTGAGGGGGAGATTCGGGGCTACACCTTC. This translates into CASSQPGEGEIRGYTF.

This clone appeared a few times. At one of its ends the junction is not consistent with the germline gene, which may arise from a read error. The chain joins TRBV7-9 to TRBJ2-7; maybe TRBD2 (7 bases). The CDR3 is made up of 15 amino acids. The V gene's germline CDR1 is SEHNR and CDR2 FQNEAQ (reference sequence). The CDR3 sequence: CATSTTGGAGAPQHF. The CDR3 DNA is TGTGCCACATCAACAACGGGAGGTGCGGGGGCCCCACAGCACTTC.

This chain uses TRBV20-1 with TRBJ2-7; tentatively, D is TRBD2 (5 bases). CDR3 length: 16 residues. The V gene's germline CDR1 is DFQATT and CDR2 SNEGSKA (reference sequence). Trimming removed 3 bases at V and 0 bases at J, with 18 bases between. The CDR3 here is CSASPIGLASSYEQYF. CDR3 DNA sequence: TGCAGTGCTAGTCCCATTGGACTTGCCAGCTCCTACGAGCAGTACTTC.

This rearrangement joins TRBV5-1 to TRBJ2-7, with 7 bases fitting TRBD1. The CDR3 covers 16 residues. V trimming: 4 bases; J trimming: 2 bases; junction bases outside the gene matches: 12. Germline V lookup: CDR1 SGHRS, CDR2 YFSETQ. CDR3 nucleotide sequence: TGCGCCAGCAGCCGATTGTCAGGGGGTGAGGCCTACGAGCAGTACTTC. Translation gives CASSRLSGGEAYEQYF.

The CDR3 nucleotides are TGTGCCAGCAGGCGAGCAACTGAAGCTTTCTTT. Amino acid sequence: CASRRATEAFF. J is TRBJ1-1 and V is TRBV12-3 or TRBV12-4; no clear D gene. The CDR3 runs to 11 residues. Trimming stripped 6 bases from V and 5 bases from J, with 7 bases between.

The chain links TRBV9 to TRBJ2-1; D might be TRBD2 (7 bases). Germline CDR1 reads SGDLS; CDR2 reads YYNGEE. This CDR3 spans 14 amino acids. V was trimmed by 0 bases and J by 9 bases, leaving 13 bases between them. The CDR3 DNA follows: TGTGCCAGCAGCGTAGCTTCGGGGGGCGGTGAGCAGTTCTTC. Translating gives CASSVASGGGEQFF.

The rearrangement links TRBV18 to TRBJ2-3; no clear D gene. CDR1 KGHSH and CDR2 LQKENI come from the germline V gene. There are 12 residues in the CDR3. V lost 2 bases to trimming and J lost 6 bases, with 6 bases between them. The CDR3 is CASSPAVDTQYF. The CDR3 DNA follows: TGTGCCAGCTCACCAGCAGTTGATACGCAGTATTTT.

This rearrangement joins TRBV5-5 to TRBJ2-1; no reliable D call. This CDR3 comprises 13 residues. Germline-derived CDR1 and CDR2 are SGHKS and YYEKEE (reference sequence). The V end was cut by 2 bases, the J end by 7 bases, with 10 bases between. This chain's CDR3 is CASSFIASNEQFF. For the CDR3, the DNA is TGTGCCAGCAGCTTTATCGCGAGTAATGAGCAGTTCTTC.

The CDR3 sequence: CASSSRGPNEKLFF. CDR3 nucleotides: TGTGCCAGCAGTTCCAGGGGGCCCAATGAAAAACTGTTTTTT. V is TRBV27 and J is TRBJ1-4, with 8 bases that match TRBD1. Per germline, CDR1 MNHEY and CDR2 SMNVEV (reference sequence). V was clipped by 4 bases and J by 5 bases; unmatched bases: 3. The CDR3 is 14 residues long.

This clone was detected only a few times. CDR3 residues: CASSGTGTGLEKLFF. As DNA, the CDR3 is TGCGCCAGCAGCGGAACCGGGACAGGGCTAGAAAAACTGTTTTTT. The chain joins TRBV5-1 to TRBJ1-4; 9 bases fit TRBD1. In germline, CDR1 is SGHRS, CDR2 YFSETQ. Germline trimming cut 4 bases from V and 8 bases from J; bases unmatched to any gene: 9. The CDR3 spans 15 residues.

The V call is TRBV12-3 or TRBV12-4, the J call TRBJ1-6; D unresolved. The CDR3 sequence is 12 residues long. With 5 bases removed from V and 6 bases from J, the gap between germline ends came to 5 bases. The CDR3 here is CASSHSNSPLHF. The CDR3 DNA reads TGTGCCAGCAGTCACAGTAATTCACCCCTCCACTTT.

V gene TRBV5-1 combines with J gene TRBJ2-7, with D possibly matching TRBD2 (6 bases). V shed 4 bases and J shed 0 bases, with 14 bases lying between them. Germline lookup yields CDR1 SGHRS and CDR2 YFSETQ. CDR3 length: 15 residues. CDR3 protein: CASSPAPGSSYEQYF. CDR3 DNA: TGCGCCAGCAGCCCAGCCCCCGGGAGCTCCTACGAGCAGTACTTC. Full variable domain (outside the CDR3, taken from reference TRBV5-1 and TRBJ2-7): KAGVTQTPRYLIKTRGQQVTLSCSPISGHRSVSWYQQTPGQGLQFLFEYFSETQRNKGNFPGRFSGRQFSNSRSEMNVSTLELGDSALYLCASSPAPGSSYEQYFGPGTRLTVT.